These 25 T cell receptor beta chains share one sample of origin, sequenced in a study of blood T cell repertoires in COVID-19. Clones were sequenced by immunoSEQ multiplex PCR, and TCRdb holds only the in-frame ones, with some missing. The table lists 55,000 to 75,000 clones, 79% of them singletons. The material sequenced was peripheral blood. The receptors stem from a man aged 60-69 years with acute or convalescent COVID-19.

The V gene is TRBV7-2, the J gene TRBJ1-5, with no clear D. V was cut by 1 base and J by 7 bases, with 14 bases left in between. The CDR3 consists of 15 residues. Germline V lookup: CDR1 SGHTA, CDR2 FQGNSA. CDR3 coding DNA: TGTGCCAGCAGCTTAGGTGGTGAGGCTGGGCAGCCCCAGCATTTT. It translates to CASSLGGEAGQPQHF.

The V call is TRBV6-5, the J call TRBJ1-6; D uncertain. CDR3 length equals 13 residues. Germline CDR1 MNHEY, CDR2 SVGAGI. V lost 5 bases and J 5 bases, leaving 7 bases between the germline ends. The CDR3 sequence: CASSPEDNSPLHF. CDR3 sequence (DNA): TGTGCCAGCAGTCCAGAGGATAATTCACCCCTCCACTTT.

This clone came up a few times. The rearrangement links TRBV27 to TRBJ1-2; D call uncertain. The CDR3 is made up of 10 amino acids. V lost 6 bases and J 8 bases, leaving 7 bases between the germline ends. In germline, CDR1 is MNHEY, CDR2 SMNVEV (reference sequence). The CDR3 protein is CASSVGGYTF. The CDR3 nucleotides are TGTGCCAGCAGCGTGGGCGGCTACACCTTC.

This clone was seen only once. The chain is built from TRBV7-2 and TRBJ2-7, with 8 bases aligning to TRBD2. Unmatched junction bases numbered 8, after V lost 7 bases and J lost 3 bases. Germline CDR1 SGHTA, CDR2 FQGNSA. The CDR3 consists of 14 residues. For the CDR3, the DNA is TGTGCCAGCACCCTCCCCGGGACTAGCTACGAGCAGTACTTC. It specifies CASTLPGTSYEQYF.

This clone was detected a few times. The V gene is TRBV7-9, the J gene TRBJ1-4; D perhaps matches TRBD1 (5 bases). The V gene's germline CDR1 is SEHNR and CDR2 FQNEAQ (reference sequence). The CDR3 runs 16 residues. V was clipped by 4 bases and J by 4 bases, with 16 bases between them. The CDR3, as DNA: TGTGCCAGCAGCTCAGGGATGAGGAATTATAATGAAAAACTGTTTTTT. Encoded protein: CASSSGMRNYNEKLFF.

The chain carries TRBV30 and TRBJ2-3, with 7 bases aligning to TRBD1. The CDR3 has 13 amino acids. Trimming at V came to 2 bases and at J to 3 bases, leaving 2 bases not matched to a gene. Germline CDR1 is GTSNPN and CDR2 is SVGIG (reference sequence). The CDR3 loop reads CAWSPTGTDTQYF. Here the CDR3 DNA reads TGTGCCTGGAGTCCGACAGGGACAGATACGCAGTATTTT.

V and J are TRBV7-9 and TRBJ2-7, with D tentatively TRBD1 (5 bases). CDR1 and CDR2 (germline): SEHNR, FQNEAQ (reference sequence). With 5 bases removed from V and 1 base from J, the gap between germline ends came to 12 bases. The CDR3 loop spans 14 amino acids. CDR3: CASSPRQSSYEQYF. The CDR3 DNA follows: TGTGCCAGCAGCCCGCGACAGAGTTCCTACGAGCAGTACTTC.

The chain recombines TRBV6-1 with TRBJ2-3; 8 bases fit TRBD1. V dropped 5 bases and J dropped 8; count of bases not matched to a gene: 12. The CDR3 is 15 amino acids. Germline V gene data show CDR1 as MNHNS and CDR2 as SASEGT. The CDR3 loop reads CASSSAGQGRSTQYF. The DNA for the CDR3 is TGTGCCAGCAGTAGCGCTGGACAGGGTAGGAGTACGCAGTATTTT.

V and J are TRBV27 and TRBJ1-6; D is unresolved. V lost 6 bases and J lost 8, with 14 bases in between. Germline loops: CDR1 MNHEY, CDR2 SMNVEV (reference sequence). There are 14 residues in the CDR3. The CDR3 loop is CASRYTRSDSPLHF. The CDR3 coding sequence is TGTGCCAGCAGGTATACAAGAAGTGATTCACCCCTCCACTTT.

The chain recombines TRBV3-1 (or the pseudogene TRBV3-2) with TRBJ1-2, with D possibly matching TRBD1 (5 bases). Deletions cut 1 base from V and 3 bases from J, with 12 bases between. The CDR3 contains 15 residues. CDR1 and CDR2 (germline): LGHDT, YNNKEL (reference sequence). CDR3 bases: TGTGCCAGCAGCCAAGTTGGCAGGGAGGACTATGGCTACACCTTC. Amino acid sequence: CASSQVGREDYGYTF.

This chain connects TRBV7-2 to TRBJ2-6, with 8 bases matching TRBD2. In germline, CDR1 is SGHTA, CDR2 FQGNSA. This CDR3 spans 16 amino acids. V was pared by 4 bases and J by 2 bases, with 4 bases of the junction left unmatched. Here the CDR3 DNA reads TGTGCCAGCAGCTCATCGGGAGGGGCTGGGGCCAACGTCCTGACTTTC. Translating gives CASSSSGGAGANVLTF.

The chain joins TRBV29-1 to TRBJ1-1, with 8 bases matching TRBD1. J gave up 5 bases and V 6 bases, and 8 bases lay outside the gene matches. Germline CDR1 is SQVTM and CDR2 is ANQGSEA. This CDR3 has 13 amino acids. The CDR3 loop is CSVGITGGTEAFF. In DNA, the CDR3 is TGCAGCGTGGGAATAACAGGGGGTACTGAAGCTTTCTTT.

J is TRBJ2-1 and V is TRBV18, with D possibly matching TRBD1 (5 bases). CDR1 is KGHSH, CDR2 LQKENI, per germline. V shed 3 bases and J shed 3 bases, with 9 bases lying between them. The CDR3 loop spans 14 amino acids. Written as DNA, the CDR3 is TGTGCCAGCTCACCCAGACAGAACTACAATGAGCAGTTCTTC. Amino acids: CASSPRQNYNEQFF.

The V call is TRBV27, the J call TRBJ1-6, with TRBD1 matching 10 bases. The CDR3 has 13 amino acids. Looked up from germline, CDR1 is MNHEY and CDR2 is SMNVEV (reference sequence). Trimming took 8 bases from V and 7 from J; bases not matched to a gene: 2. The CDR3, as DNA: TGTGCCAGCCGACAGGGGGCGAATTCACCCCTCCACTTT. The encoded protein is CASRQGANSPLHF.

V usage is TRBV11-2 and J usage is TRBJ1-2; D might be TRBD1 (6 bases). The V gene's germline CDR1 is SGHAT and CDR2 FQNNGV. CDR3 size: 13 residues. V lost 4 bases and J lost 7, with 13 bases in between. This chain's CDR3 is CASSSSYRVGYTF. CDR3 DNA sequence: TGTGCCAGCAGCTCCTCTTACAGGGTTGGCTACACCTTC.

The chain has TRBV30 and TRBJ1-1; 7 nucleotides agree with TRBD1. V gave up 4 bases and J gave up 0 bases; unmatched junction bases: 8. In germline, CDR1 is GTSNPN, CDR2 SVGIG (reference sequence). The CDR3 is made up of 15 amino acids. In DNA form, the CDR3 reads TGTGCCTGGAACAGGGGAATTGGGGTGAACACTGAAGCTTTCTTT. Translating it yields CAWNRGIGVNTEAFF.

The chain has TRBV7-3 and TRBJ2-1; 9 bases are shared with TRBD2. The CDR3 has 14 amino acids. V lost 0 bases and J lost 6; bases outside the gene matches: 0. CDR1 and CDR2 from the germline V gene are SGHTA and FQGTGA. CDR3 sequence (DNA): TGTGCCAGCAGCTTAACTAGCGGGAGCAATGAGCAGTTCTTC. Translating gives CASSLTSGSNEQFF.

This chain joins TRBV5-4 and TRBJ1-5; 7 positions agree with TRBD1. Germline CDR1 and CDR2: SGHNT and YYREEE (reference sequence). After removal of 4 bases from V and 13 bases from J, the junction contained 11 bases not matched to a gene. This CDR3 has 13 residues. The CDR3 region is CASSRWTGGKQHF. The CDR3 DNA follows: TGTGCCAGCAGCCGTTGGACAGGTGGAAAGCAGCATTTT.

This rearrangement joins TRBV24-1 to TRBJ1-5; TRBD1 aligns across 10 bases. This CDR3 is 15 amino acids long. Germline V gene sequence: CDR1 KGHDR, CDR2 SFDVKD. Unmatched junction bases numbered 3, after V lost 3 bases and J lost 5 bases. The CDR3 DNA is TGTGCCACCAGTGATACCGGGACAGGGGATCAGCCCCAGCATTTT. Its translation: CATSDTGTGDQPQHF.

CDR3 amino acids: CASSLVGTSGNPYF. CDR3 nucleotide sequence: TGTGCCAGCAGCTTAGTCGGGACTAGCGGGAACCCGTACTTC. The rearrangement uses TRBV7-8 and TRBJ2-7; TRBD2 matches 13 bases. Germline V gene data show CDR1 as SGHVS and CDR2 as FQNEAQ. J was trimmed by 12 bases and V by 1 base; bases with no gene match: 6. The CDR3 length is 14 residues.

Notes on this clone: Relative to the germline gene, one junction end is altered; a read error may explain this. This chain links TRBV5-8 with TRBJ1-2; the D is unclear. CDR3 length equals 14 residues. CDR1 and CDR2 from the germline V gene are SGHTS and YDEGEE. The CDR3 nucleotides are TGTGCCAGCAGCTTGGGGGATCTAGCCCCAGGACGTAACTTC. It is translated as CASSLGDLAPGRNF.

The CDR3, as DNA: TGCGCCAGCAGCCTGATGTCCGGGAGACAAGAGACCCAGTACTTC. Encoded protein: CASSLMSGRQETQYF. The chain joins TRBV5-1 to TRBJ2-5; TRBD2 might be the D (6 bases). The CDR3 runs to 15 residues. Germline values: CDR1 SGHRS, CDR2 YFSETQ. Trimming left V 4 bases short and J 2 bases short, with 15 bases between.

The chain carries TRBV4-2 and TRBJ2-1; 16 bases align to TRBD2. The germline gives CDR1 LGHNA, CDR2 YNFKEQ. The CDR3 sequence is 18 residues long. J was trimmed by 10 bases and V by 2 bases; bases with no gene match: 11. The CDR3 DNA sequence: TGTGCCAGCAGCCAAAACCTGGGACTAGCGGGAGGGGGAAACGAGCAGTTCTTC. Translation gives CASSQNLGLAGGGNEQFF.

The chain has TRBV4-1 and TRBJ1-5, with 9 nucleotides matching TRBD1. The germline CDR1 and CDR2 sequences are MGHRA and YSYEKL. The CDR3 sequence is 14 residues long. V shed 2 bases, J shed 7 bases, and the junction held 3 bases outside the gene matches. Here the CDR3 reads CASSQRQGGQPQHF. The DNA for the CDR3 is TGCGCCAGCAGCCAAAGACAGGGGGGGCAGCCCCAGCATTTT.

This clone was observed a handful of times. The V and J genes are TRBV20-1 and TRBJ2-5; D remains unclear. The V end was cut by 5 bases, the J end by 5 bases, with 6 bases between. The CDR3 loop spans 10 amino acids. CDR1 and CDR2 (germline): DFQATT, SNEGSKA (reference sequence). The CDR3 spells CSALKETQYF. The DNA of the CDR3 is TGCAGTGCTCTAAAGGAGACCCAGTACTTC.